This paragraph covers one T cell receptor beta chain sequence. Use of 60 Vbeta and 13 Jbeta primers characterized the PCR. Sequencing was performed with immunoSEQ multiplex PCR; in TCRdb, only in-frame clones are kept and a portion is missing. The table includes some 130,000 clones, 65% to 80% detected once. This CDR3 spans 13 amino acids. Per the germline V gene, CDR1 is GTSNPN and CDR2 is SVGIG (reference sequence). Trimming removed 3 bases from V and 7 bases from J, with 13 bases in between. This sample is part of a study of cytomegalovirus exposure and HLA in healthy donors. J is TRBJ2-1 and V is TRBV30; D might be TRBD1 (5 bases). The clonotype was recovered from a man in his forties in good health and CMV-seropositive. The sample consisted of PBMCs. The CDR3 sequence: CAWRGLGKNEQFF. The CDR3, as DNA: TGTGCCTGGAGGGGGCTAGGCAAGAATGAGCAGTTCTTC.